Below are 7 T cell receptor beta chains sequenced from a single sample in a study of metastatic and nonmetastatic thyroid tumors. TCRdb re-clonotyped the PCR reads through MiXCR. Of 14,000 or so clones detected, more than 20% appear once; the ten largest clones hold 10% to 11%. No patient had received any treatment before thyroid surgery. The source material was tumor tissue. The receptors here all came from a female donor with papillary thyroid cancer or a benign thyroid nodule (not recorded which). Some clones in this sample may be carry-over from other donors' samples.

This clone was observed at least ten times. The V call is TRBV28, the J call TRBJ1-4; D possibly corresponds to TRBD1 (5 bases). The CDR3 contains 14 residues. V lost 4 bases, J lost 6 bases, and 12 bases lay in between. Germline V gene data show CDR1 as MDHEN and CDR2 as SYDVKM. For the CDR3, the DNA is TGTGCCAGCAGTTCCCAGGGCATTGATGAAAAACTGTTTTTT. Amino acids: CASSSQGIDEKLFF.

Notes on this clone: One junction end does not reproduce the germline sequence, and a read error may be involved. The chain is built from TRBV20-1 and TRBJ2-1; 9 bases agree with TRBD2. The CDR3 is 17 residues long. The germline gives CDR1 DFQATT, CDR2 SNEGSKA (reference sequence). In nucleotides, the CDR3 is TGCAGTTCTAGGGCAGTAGCGGGAGTGGGGGGATACAATGAGCAGTTCTTC. Translated: CSSRAVAGVGGYNEQFF.

The chain employs TRBV3-1 and TRBJ1-1; 9 nucleotides align to TRBD1. Germline CDR1 reads LGHDT; CDR2 reads YNNKEL (reference sequence). There are 15 residues in the CDR3. V was pared by 7 bases and J by 2 bases, with 8 bases of the junction left unmatched. CDR3 in DNA: TGTGCCAGCATCTACCTGACAGGGGGAAACACTGAAGCTTTCTTT. It specifies CASIYLTGGNTEAFF.

This clone is medium-sized by share. The chain combines TRBV28 with TRBJ1-1; TRBD1 aligns across 10 bases. Trimming at V came to 6 bases and at J to 3 bases, leaving 4 bases not matched to a gene. The germline V gene encodes CDR1 MDHEN and CDR2 SYDVKM. This CDR3 has 14 residues. This CDR3 reads CASRSGQGDTEAFF. The CDR3 DNA sequence: TGTGCCAGCAGAAGCGGACAGGGGGACACTGAAGCTTTCTTT.

The sample holds one count of this clone. The chain couples TRBV20-1 to TRBJ2-3; 14 bases are shared with TRBD2. Germline CDR1 and CDR2: DFQATT and SNEGSKA (reference sequence). CDR3 length: 16 residues. V shed 3 bases and J 6 bases; nucleotides not matched to a gene: 8. The chain's CDR3 is CSASQGLAGVSDTQYF. CDR3 sequence (DNA): TGCAGTGCTAGTCAGGGACTAGCGGGAGTGAGTGATACGCAGTATTTT.

There are a few counts of this clone. The CDR3 DNA is TGTGCCAGCCTGACGGGACAGATAGGCAATGAGCAGTTCTTC. Encoded protein: CASLTGQIGNEQFF. The chain links TRBV6-1 to TRBJ2-1, with 7 bases that match TRBD1. CDR1 and CDR2 from the germline V gene are MNHNS and SASEGT. Germline trimming cut 8 bases from V and 6 bases from J; bases unmatched to any gene: 10. This CDR3 contains 14 residues.

This chain links TRBV5-1 with TRBJ2-1, with 8 bases fitting TRBD2. CDR1 and CDR2 from the germline V gene are SGHRS and YFSETQ. J lost 5 bases, V lost 1 base, and 5 bases had no gene match. CDR3 size: 15 residues. The CDR3, as DNA: TGCGCCAGCAGCTTGACGGTAGCGGGACACAATGAGCAGTTCTTC. Its protein is CASSLTVAGHNEQFF.